This T cell receptor beta chain was retrieved from a study of radiation and T cells in renal cell carcinoma. The germline V gene encodes CDR1 MNHEY and CDR2 SVGAGI. The CDR3 sequence is 14 residues long. Unmatched junction bases numbered 5, after V lost 0 bases and J lost 7 bases. Time point meaning: blood 2 weeks post-SBRT. Treatment of the sample: 15 Gy SBRT to primary tumor, nephrectomy 4 weeks later. This clone was detected a few times. Produced via immunoSEQ multiplex PCR; TCRdb's table is partial and in-frame only. The sample shows more than 100,000 clones, 70% to 90% of them seen only once. The genes are TRBV6-5 and TRBJ1-2; 7 positions match TRBD1. Sequences were derived from blood, sampled from a patient whose treatment included radiotherapy and nephrectomy. This TCR derives from a woman in her 70s with renal cell carcinoma. For the CDR3, the DNA is TGTGCCAGCAGTTACTCGACAGGGACGGGTGGCTACACCTTC. This codes for CASSYSTGTGGYTF.